This TCR beta chain comes out of a study of molecular identifiers for immune sequencing clone quantification. General study findings and limits: Clonotypes surpassing 20 RNA copies contained over 98% of effector molecules, versus under 1% in naive cells. Sizes of highly expanded clones could be underestimated through identical TCRs sharing a barcode.

This CDR3 comprises 15 residues. Trimming removed 2 bases at V and 1 base at J, with 9 bases between. Germline assignment: CDR1 SNHLY and CDR2 FYNNEI. Ten or more counts support this clonotype. Its antigen is not identified. Using its own MiXCR run on the PCR reads, TCRdb lists one record per CDR3 protein. The sample shows fewer than 350,000 distinct CDR3 sequences, about 21% of them seen only once. The specimen sequenced was naive CD8+ T cells from blood, with Jurkat cell RNA spiked in. Subset given: FACS-sorted CD8+CD4-CCR7+CD45RA+ naive T cells. The chain has TRBV2 and TRBJ1-5, with D possibly being TRBD1 (5 bases). This TCR was recovered from a human donor in good health. Some libraries in this study had Jurkat cell RNA spiked in. CDR3: CASSELGVSNQPQHF. The CDR3 coding sequence is TGTGCCAGCAGTGAACTGGGGGTGAGCAATCAGCCCCAGCATTTT. Based on the CDR3 plus reference TRBV2 and TRBJ1-5, the full variable domain is EPEVTQTPSHQVTQMGQEVILRCVPISNHLYFYWYRQILGQKVEFLVSFYNNEISEKSEIFDDQFSVERPDGSNFTLKIRSTKLEDSAMYFCASSELGVSNQPQHFGDGTRLSIL.